The 16 T cell receptor beta chains below come from one sample, sequenced in a study of patients and donors after allogeneic stem cell transplantation. TCRdb independently ran MiXCR on the RT-PCR reads; one entry per CDR3 protein. This table has some 160,000 distinct CDR3 sequences, approximately 25% appearing once. Source material: blood, either unsorted or a sorted T cell fraction (not recorded which). The receptors shown here come from a human donor who was either an allogeneic HSCT recipient or a stem cell or donor lymphocyte infusion donor (not recorded which). It is not recorded whose cells these are; they may come from a transplant donor.

This clonotype has just a few counts. This chain uses TRBV15 with TRBJ1-1; TRBD1 aligns across 7 bases. The CDR3 loop spans 14 amino acids. The junction had 1 base not matched to a gene; V was cut back by 2 bases and J by 1 base. CDR1 is LNHNV and CDR2 is YYDKDF in the germline V gene (reference sequence). The DNA for the CDR3 is TGTGCCACCAGCAGATACAGGGGGAACACTGAAGCTTTCTTT. Translating it yields CATSRYRGNTEAFF.

The chain couples TRBV27 to TRBJ1-4; no definite D call. The length of the CDR3 is 14 residues. The ends were cut back, 8 bases at V and 7 bases at J, with 17 bases in the middle. In germline, CDR1 is MNHEY, CDR2 SMNVEV (reference sequence). CDR3 nucleotides: TGTGCCAGCGGAAGCTGGATGTCGGGTGAAAAACTGTTTTTT. Translating it yields CASGSWMSGEKLFF.

This clonotype was found a few times. The chain carries TRBV20-1 and TRBJ1-1; 11 bases align to TRBD1. V lost 2 bases, J lost 1 base, and 9 bases stayed unmatched. Per the germline V gene, CDR1 is DFQATT and CDR2 is SNEGSKA (reference sequence). This CDR3 contains 17 residues. CDR3 amino acids: CSARPLRTGGANTEAFF. The CDR3 DNA follows: TGCAGTGCTAGACCCCTCCGGACAGGGGGCGCGAACACTGAAGCTTTCTTT.

V usage is TRBV5-4 and J usage is TRBJ2-1; 9 positions agree with TRBD2. CDR1 and CDR2 from the germline V gene are SGHNT and YYREEE (reference sequence). The CDR3 covers 15 residues. V shed 0 bases and J 3 bases; nucleotides not matched to a gene: 1. DNA for the CDR3: TGTGCCAGCAGCTTGGATAGCGGGAGCTACAATGAGCAGTTCTTC. Its protein is CASSLDSGSYNEQFF.

There are a few counts of this clonotype. The chain employs TRBV12-5 and TRBJ2-5; D ambiguous. Trimming left V 0 bases short and J 2 bases short, with 7 bases between. This CDR3 has 14 residues. Germline V gene sequence: CDR1 LGHNT, CDR2 FRNRAP. As DNA, the CDR3 is TGTGCTAGTGGTTTGGTCCGGCAGCAAGAGACCCAGTACTTC. Its protein is CASGLVRQQETQYF.

There are a few counts of this clonotype. This CDR3 reads CASEARPWEKLFF. The CDR3 DNA reads TGTGCTAGTGAGGCACGGCCGTGGGAAAAACTGTTTTTT. The V and J genes are TRBV12-5 and TRBJ1-4, with D unresolved. Trimming took 7 bases from V and 8 from J, leaving 14 bases between them. The germline CDR1 and CDR2 sequences are LGHNT and FRNRAP. The CDR3 runs to 13 residues.

V and J are TRBV5-5 and TRBJ1-6; D gene ambiguous. CDR1 and CDR2 from the germline V gene are SGHKS and YYEKEE (reference sequence). This CDR3 region has 13 residues. V was pared by 2 bases and J by 8 bases, with 8 bases between. Here the CDR3 reads CASSLTDYSPLHF. For the CDR3, the DNA is TGTGCCAGCAGCTTAACGGATTATTCACCCCTCCACTTT.

This clonotype was found a few times. One end of the junction varies from germline; a read error may be responsible. The chain combines TRBV7-9 with TRBJ2-3, with D perhaps being TRBD1 or TRBD2 (5 bases each). Germline V gives CDR1 SEHNR, CDR2 FQNEAQ (reference sequence). The CDR3 runs to 13 residues. This chain's CDR3 is CASSQGDRPDRDF. CDR3 sequence (DNA): TGTGCCAGCAGCCAAGGGGACCGCCCCGATCGGGATTTT.

The gene calls are TRBV2 and TRBJ1-2; 9 bases agree with TRBD1. CDR3 size: 14 residues. The V gene's germline CDR1 is SNHLY and CDR2 FYNNEI. The V and J ends lost 3 bases and 8 bases, in that order; junction bases with no gene match: 7. As DNA, the CDR3 is TGTGCCAGCAGTGACGGACAGGGGCGGCGAGGCTACACCTTC. It codes for CASSDGQGRRGYTF.

This clonotype was counted between two and nine times. V gene TRBV6-5 combines with J gene TRBJ2-4; 9 nucleotides match TRBD1. V lost 6 bases, J lost 10 bases, and 7 bases stayed unmatched. CDR1 and CDR2 (germline): MNHEY, SVGAGI. This CDR3 region has 13 residues. For the CDR3, the DNA is TGTGCCAGCAGCACAGGGGGCTTCCTTATTCAGTACTTC. Translated, it gives CASSTGGFLIQYF.

The chain recombines TRBV11-2 with TRBJ2-3; D remains unclear. CDR1 SGHAT and CDR2 FQNNGV come from the germline V gene. The CDR3 has 12 residues. Trimming pared 5 bases from V and 11 bases from J, leaving 14 bases between. CDR3 in DNA: TGTGCCAGCAGCCTTAGGTTTTTGGGGCAGTATTTT. It yields the protein CASSLRFLGQYF.

This clonotype came up a few times. V usage is TRBV5-5 and J usage is TRBJ1-1; TRBD1 might be the D (6 bases). The CDR3 is 15 residues long. The V gene's germline CDR1 is SGHKS and CDR2 YYEKEE (reference sequence). The V gene lost 1 base and the J gene lost 6 bases, with 16 bases spanning the gap. The CDR3 sequence: CASSLSLGGLAEAFF. In nucleotides, the CDR3 is TGTGCCAGCAGCTTGAGTCTCGGGGGGCTTGCTGAAGCTTTCTTT.

The chain links TRBV20-1 to TRBJ1-2; D is unclear. V lost 0 bases and J 3 bases, leaving 5 bases between the germline ends. Germline values: CDR1 DFQATT, CDR2 SNEGSKA (reference sequence). The CDR3 consists of 12 residues. The CDR3 nucleotides read TGCAGTGCTAGAGAAGATTACTATGGCTACACCTTC. Its protein is CSAREDYYGYTF.

This clonotype was seen more than once but under ten times. A single base separates this from a much larger clone, so it may be a read error. The rearrangement uses TRBV7-8 and TRBJ1-1; D gene uncertain. Per germline, CDR1 SGHVS and CDR2 FQNEAQ. The germline V and J ends were trimmed by 2 bases and 3 bases, with 4 bases remaining between them. The CDR3 runs to 12 residues. The CDR3 region is CASSLWDTEAFF. The CDR3 DNA reads TGTGCCAGCAGCTTATGGGACACTGAAGCTTTCTTT. Together with reference TRBV7-8 and TRBJ1-1, the CDR3 gives the full variable domain: GAGVSQSPRYKVAKRGQDVALRCDPISGHVSLFWYQQALGQGPEFLTYFQNEAQLDKSGLPSDRFFAERPEGSVSTLKIQRTQQEDSAVYLCASSLWDTEAFFGQGTRLTVV.

This clonotype was seen just once. The chain couples TRBV7-2 to TRBJ2-1; D gene uncertain. The CDR3 spans 13 residues. With 3 bases removed from V and 7 bases from J, the gap between germline ends came to 10 bases. The V gene's germline CDR1 is SGHTA and CDR2 FQGNSA. The CDR3 nucleotides read TGTGCCAGCAGCTTTTCAGAATGGAATGAGCAGTTCTTC. As protein: CASSFSEWNEQFF. Looking up the rest from reference TRBV7-2 and TRBJ2-1 gives the full variable domain: GAGVSQSPSNKVTEKGKDVELRCDPISGHTALYWYRQSLGQGLEFLIYFQGNSAPDKSGLPSDRFSAERTGGSVSTLTIQRTQQEDSAVYLCASSFSEWNEQFFGPGTRLTVL.

This chain uses TRBV20-1 with TRBJ2-1; TRBD2 aligns across 10 bases. Trimming at V came to 0 bases and at J to 4 bases, leaving 3 bases not matched to a gene. The CDR3 is 15 amino acids. The V gene's germline CDR1 is DFQATT and CDR2 SNEGSKA (reference sequence). The CDR3 nucleotides are TGCAGTGCTAGAGATATTAGCGGGAGGTACAATGAGCAGTTCTTC. This sequence encodes CSARDISGRYNEQFF.